These T cell receptor beta chains were read from a single sample in a study of T cell repertoires in cytomegalovirus infection. TCRdb reprocessed the reads with MiXCR, giving one entry per CDR3 protein. The sample lists about 700,000 distinct CDR3 sequences; around a third were seen once. Their antigens are not known. The sample consisted of cultured PBMCs, taken from culture after CMV antigen stimulation. The receptors stem from a human donor in good health (CMV status not recorded). Some clones in this sample may be carry-over from other donors' samples. CDR3s include the opening cysteine and the closing phenylalanine or tryptophan. Each record gives: J gene, clone size, D gene, V gene, CDR3 DNA, CDR3 protein. A D gene is named only where the DNA matches it firmly. Clone size, where shown, is once, few, many, or a class for clones that have expanded.

TRBJ1-2 few NA TRBV11-2 TGTGCCAGCAGCTCGTCGCGGGGGGCTGATGGCTACACCTTC CASSSSRGADGYTF
TRBJ2-5 few NA TRBV4-1 TGCGCCAGCAGCCAAGATATGGAGGGAGCATCCCAAGAGACCCAGTACTTC CASSQDMEGASQETQYF
TRBJ2-1 NA TRBD2 TRBV4-2 TGTGCCAGCAGCCAAGATTTGGGCGGGAGGGCCTACCAGTTCTTC CASSQDLGGRAYQFF
TRBJ2-7 NA NA TRBV20-1 TGCAGTGCCAAGAAGACCCGGTCTTGGTTCGACGAGCAGTACTTC CSAKKTRSWFDEQYF
TRBJ1-4 once NA TRBV7-4 TGTGCCAGCAGCCCCCCGTCGGAGGGTGGGGAAAAACTGTTTTTT CASSPPSEGGEKLFF
TRBJ1-1 NA NA TRBV5-1 TGCGCCAGCAGCTTCCTGTCCGAGAACACTGAAGCTTTCTTT CASSFLSENTEAFF
TRBJ2-1 once NA TRBV15 TGTGCCACCAGCAGAGGGGGTAGCAACAATGAGCAGTTCTTC CATSRGGSNNEQFF
TRBJ2-3 many NA TRBV7-2 TGTGCCAGCAGCTTAGGTGGCAGTTTGGCGTATTTT CASSLGGSLAYF
TRBJ2-3 NA NA TRBV6-1 TGTGCCAGCAGTGAAACGTCATATACGCAGTATTTT CASSETSYTQYF
TRBJ2-5 many NA TRBV7-2 TGTGCCAGCAGCAAGACTGGAGAGACCCAGTACTTC CASSKTGETQYF
TRBJ2-3 many NA TRBV7-8 TGTGCCAGCAGCTTAAGCTGGACGGCAGATACGCAGTATTTT CASSLSWTADTQYF
TRBJ2-1 many TRBD2 TRBV7-6 TGTGCCAGCAGCTTAATCGGAGGACTAGCGTCCACAAAGGACAGGAATGAGCAGTTCTTC CASSLIGGLASTKDRNEQFF
TRBJ2-1 many NA TRBV7-6 TGTGCCAGCAGCTTAGATGTGGGACCGTATGAGCAGTTCTTC CASSLDVGPYEQFF
TRBJ1-5 few NA TRBV27 TGTGCCAGCAGTTTTAGGAGGGATAGCAATCAGCCCCAGCATTTT CASSFRRDSNQPQHF
TRBJ1-5 once NA TRBV30 TGTGCCTGGAACGCAAAGAGGGGCAATCAGCCCCAGCATTTT CAWNAKRGNQPQHF
TRBJ2-3 NA TRBD1 TRBV7-8 TGTGCCAGCAGCCAACAGGGGCCCACAGATACGCAGTATTTT CASSQQGPTDTQYF
TRBJ2-3 NA NA TRBV4-2 TGTGCCAGCAGCCGATTCGGGGCTAGCACAGATACGCAGTATTTT CASSRFGASTDTQYF
TRBJ1-1 NA NA TRBV7-8 TGTGCCAGCGCTCATGAAGCGAACACTGAAGCTTTCTTT CASAHEANTEAFF
TRBJ1-2 many NA TRBV7-2 TGTGCCAGCAGCTTAGGGGGGTACTATGGCTACACCTTC CASSLGGYYGYTF
TRBJ2-2 NA NA TRBV20-1 TGCAGTGCTAGAGATTTACTGAAGGGACACAACACCGGGGAGCTGTTTTTT CSARDLLKGHNTGELFF
TRBJ2-7 few NA TRBV6-1 TGTGCCAGCAGTGATTACGGGACATTTAACTACGAGCAGTACTTC CASSDYGTFNYEQYF
TRBJ1-4 NA NA TRBV3-1 TGTGCCAGCAGCCACCGGGGAGTATTAGAAAAACTGTTTTTT CASSHRGVLEKLFF
TRBJ1-3 NA TRBD1 TRBV7-2 TGTGCCAGCAGCTTCGCCGGGACAGGGTTGAGAAACACCATATATTTT CASSFAGTGLRNTIYF
TRBJ2-4 few NA TRBV7-2 TGTGCCAGCAGCTTAAGAGGGGGAGGAGTCGGAGGCAAAAACATTCAGTACTTC CASSLRGGGVGGKNIQYF
TRBJ2-3 few NA TRBV7-2 TGTGCCAGCAGCCGACAGAGAAACACAGATACGCAGTATTTT CASSRQRNTDTQYF
TRBJ1-1 NA NA TRBV28 TGTGCCAGCAGAACGACAGTTGAAGCTTTCTTT CASRTTVEAFF
TRBJ2-3 NA TRBD2 TRBV28 TGTGCCATCGGTAGCGGGGAGGGGACAGATACGCAGTATTTT CAIGSGEGTDTQYF
TRBJ1-2 few NA TRBV19 TGTGCCAGTAGACGGGGAAACTATGGCTACACCTTC CASRRGNYGYTF
TRBJ2-1 few TRBD2 TRBV7-9 TGTGCCAGCAGCTCCAACGCCGGGACTAGCGGCTACAATGAGCAGTTCTTC CASSSNAGTSGYNEQFF
TRBJ2-7 once NA TRBV7-9 TGTGCCAGCAGCGGGGACTCAACTTACGAGCAGTACTTC CASSGDSTYEQYF
TRBJ2-7 NA NA TRBV12-3/TRBV12-4 TGTGCCAGCAGTTTTACGGTCTCCTACGAGCAGTACTTC CASSFTVSYEQYF
TRBJ2-7 NA TRBD2 TRBV6-8 TGTGCCAGCAGTTTCGAGACTAGCGGGAGGTCCGAGCAGTACTTC CASSFETSGRSEQYF
TRBJ2-3 NA NA TRBV7-8 TGTGCCAGTTGGGGGCTTAGGACAGATACGCAGTATTTT CASWGLRTDTQYF
TRBJ1-5 NA NA TRBV20-1 TGCAGTGCCCCCAGGGGCCAGGGACAGCCCCAGCATTTT CSAPRGQGQPQHF
TRBJ2-2 NA NA TRBV19 TGTGCCACCGCCGAGGGCCAGGAGCTGTTTTTT CATAEGQELFF
TRBJ2-7 many NA TRBV7-2 TGTGCCAGCAGCTTAGCGTTCTACGAGCAGTACTTC CASSLAFYEQYF
TRBJ2-4 NA NA TRBV5-8 TGTGCCAGCAGCGCCGACGTCGGTTGGGGTAGCATTCAGTACTTC CASSADVGWGSIQYF
TRBJ2-3 NA NA TRBV12-3/TRBV12-4 TGTGCCAGCAGCTACGATAAGCGGGTAAAGCAGTATTTT CASSYDKRVKQYF
TRBJ2-7 NA NA TRBV5-4 TGTGCCAGCAGCGGCATTGGGGGCAAGCAGTACTTC CASSGIGGKQYF
TRBJ2-7 NA NA TRBV28 TGTGCCAGCGTACGCGGGGAGACCTCCTACGAGCAGTACTTC CASVRGETSYEQYF
TRBJ2-7 NA NA TRBV10-3 TGTGCCATCAGCCCGCCAGTGGTTTACGAGCAGTACTTC CAISPPVVYEQYF
TRBJ1-1 few NA TRBV7-9 TGTGCCAGCAGCCCCAGGAGTATAATGAACACTGAAGCTTTCTTT CASSPRSIMNTEAFF
TRBJ2-4 NA NA TRBV19 TGTGCCAGTAGTATAGGAGCTGCCGCCAAAAACATTCAGTACTTC CASSIGAAAKNIQYF
TRBJ2-1 NA TRBD1 TRBV14 TGTGCCAGCAGCCTCATGCCGGGACAGGGGGTCAGTGAGCAGTTCTTC CASSLMPGQGVSEQFF
TRBJ2-3 NA NA TRBV9 TGTGCCAGCAGCGCGATAACTATTCCAGATACGCAGTATTTT CASSAITIPDTQYF
TRBJ2-3 once TRBD2 TRBV3-1 TGTGCCAGCAGCCAAGTGAGCGGGGTCAACGATACGCAGTATTTT CASSQVSGVNDTQYF
TRBJ2-7 NA NA TRBV19 TGTGCCAGTACTCTGGGGCAGGGTCCCTACGAGCAGTACTTC CASTLGQGPYEQYF
TRBJ2-7 NA TRBD2 TRBV6-2/TRBV6-3 TGTGCCAGCACCCGGGGACTAGCGATAACCTACGAGCAGTACTTC CASTRGLAITYEQYF